These 8 T cell receptor beta chains were sequenced from one sample in a study of shared clonotypes between healthy human individuals. The naive CD8 subset, CD45RO-negative cells positively selected for CCR7, excluded terminally differentiated effector memory CD45RA+ cells. The method was immunoSEQ multiplex PCR; TCRdb's version includes in-frame clones alone and lacks a portion of them. The table has over 2,000,000 clones, 93% seen once. Sequencing was performed on naive CD8+ T cells from PBMCs. These receptors originate from a man younger than 30 in good health. Some clones in this sample may be carry-over from other donors' samples.

This clone was detected only once. The chain couples TRBV27 to TRBJ2-1, with a tentative D call TRBD2 (6 bases). Germline V gene lookup returns CDR1 MNHEY and CDR2 SMNVEV (reference sequence). This CDR3 comprises 16 residues. Between the trimmed V and J ends, which lost 5 bases and 10 bases, there was a span of 24 bases. The CDR3 region is CASSPIAVRGPLEQFF. In nucleotides, the CDR3 is TGTGCCAGCAGTCCTATAGCGGTCCGGGGCCCTTTGGAGCAGTTCTTC.

V is TRBV6-5 and J is TRBJ2-5; D uncertain. Trimming shortened V by 4 bases and J by 3 bases, and 15 bases separated the two germline ends. CDR1 and CDR2 (germline): MNHEY, SVGAGI. This CDR3 comprises 15 residues. CDR3 region: CASSWARTLKETQYF. The CDR3 nucleotides are TGTGCCAGCAGTTGGGCCCGGACCCTGAAAGAGACCCAGTACTTC.

This clone was found once. The chain links TRBV7-9 to TRBJ2-7; 8 nucleotides agree with TRBD1. CDR3 size: 15 residues. The junction had 5 bases not matched to a gene; V was cut back by 1 base and J by 3 bases. CDR1 is SEHNR and CDR2 is FQNEAQ in the germline V gene (reference sequence). The CDR3 nucleotides read TGTGCCAGCAGCTTAGGGGACAGGAACAACTACGAGCAGTACTTC. It is translated as CASSLGDRNNYEQYF.

The CDR3 DNA reads as TGTGCCAGCAGCAAAGGGGCCAGATACAATGAGCAGTTCTTC. Residues: CASSKGARYNEQFF. The V and J genes are TRBV28 and TRBJ2-1, with D tentatively TRBD1 (5 bases). Trimming shortened V by 6 bases and J by 4 bases, and 13 bases separated the two germline ends. Germline-derived CDR1 and CDR2 are MDHEN and SYDVKM. The CDR3 loop spans 14 amino acids.

The chain carries TRBV4-1 and TRBJ1-1; D not certain. Germline-derived CDR1 and CDR2 are MGHRA and YSYEKL. The CDR3 spans 16 residues. V was shortened by 1 base and J by 2 bases, with 14 bases between the two germline ends. DNA for the CDR3: TGCGCCAGCAGCCAAGGGAGAGGAGAACTTAACACTGAAGCTTTCTTT. Protein product: CASSQGRGELNTEAFF.

The CDR3 DNA reads as TGCGCCAGCAGCCAAGATCGAGTCTCAGGCACTGAAGCTTTCTTT. Encoded protein: CASSQDRVSGTEAFF. V and J are TRBV4-3 and TRBJ1-1, with D unclear. V was cut by 0 bases and J by 4 bases, with 12 bases left in between. The CDR3 is 15 residues long. Germline CDR1 reads LGHNA; CDR2 reads YSLEER.

This chain uses TRBV27 with TRBJ2-1; a possible D gene is TRBD2 (5 bases). The CDR3 is made up of 16 amino acids. Germline CDR1 reads MNHEY; CDR2 reads SMNVEV (reference sequence). V lost 0 bases to trimming and J lost 3 bases, with 12 bases between them. The CDR3 nucleotides are TGTGCCAGCAGTTTATCGGCGGGCCAGTACTACAATGAGCAGTTCTTC. It specifies CASSLSAGQYYNEQFF.

The chain carries TRBV6-5 and TRBJ2-3; no firm D call. The length of the CDR3 is 14 residues. Germline V lookup: CDR1 MNHEY, CDR2 SVGAGI. V was trimmed by 0 bases and J by 2 bases, leaving 6 bases between them. The DNA of the CDR3 is TGTGCCAGCAGTTACTCAGAAGTCACAGATACGCAGTATTTT. Amino acid sequence: CASSYSEVTDTQYF.